Below, one T cell receptor (beta chain) is given with its context. Its specificity is not known. This entry comes from a study of immune evolution from preneoplasia to lung adenocarcinoma. Using immunoSEQ multiplex PCR, the repertoire was profiled, and TCRdb retains in-frame clones only, with some absent. The repertoire includes around 5,000 clones, about 85% of them detected once, and approximately 3.5% sits in the top ten. Each case's diagnosis was confirmed by two pathologists on H&E. Findings and caveats of the study: Clonality was highest in normal lung, lower in later-stage lesions apparently.

The CDR3 covers 13 residues. V was clipped by 7 bases and J by 8 bases; unmatched bases: 7. Germline CDR1 SNHLY, CDR2 FYNNEI. The sequence was obtained from a person between 45 and 65 years old with lung adenocarcinoma. Input material: FFPE invasive lung adenocarcinoma tissue. V gene TRBV2 combines with J gene TRBJ2-3; 9 positions agree with TRBD2. This chain's CDR3 is CASKTSGLGTQYF. In DNA form, the CDR3 reads TGTGCCAGCAAGACTAGCGGACTTGGTACGCAGTATTTT.